These 10 T cell receptor beta chains originate from one sample sequenced in a study of radiation and T cells in renal cell carcinoma. Profiled with immunoSEQ multiplex PCR; TCRdb holds only in-frame clones, not every one. Of 45,000 to 65,000 clones in the sample, roughly three quarters were seen once. Noted time point: baseline pretreatment blood. Treatment defined: 15 Gy SBRT to primary tumor, nephrectomy 4 weeks later. The sample here was blood, taken from a patient whose treatment included radiotherapy and nephrectomy. The receptors derive from a man aged 55 to 70 with renal cell carcinoma.

J is TRBJ1-5 and V is TRBV6-4; D is uncertain. CDR3 length: 13 residues. The V end was cut by 3 bases, the J end by 7 bases, with 10 bases between. CDR1 and CDR2 from the germline V gene are MRHNA and SNTAGT. The CDR3 DNA reads TGTGCCAGCAGTGAGAAACAAGGACAGCCCCAGCATTTT. The encoded protein is CASSEKQGQPQHF.

V is TRBV11-3 and J is TRBJ2-6; the D is unclear. The CDR3 loop spans 16 amino acids. Germline-derived CDR1 and CDR2 are SGHNT and YENEEA. V dropped 0 bases and J dropped 1 base, with 7 bases sitting between them. DNA for the CDR3: TGTGCCAGCAGCTTAGAAGTCGGGTCTGGGGCCAACGTCCTGACTTTC. Translation gives CASSLEVGSGANVLTF.

The gene calls are TRBV28 and TRBJ1-5; D is undetermined. The CDR3 is 14 amino acids. The germline V gene has CDR1 MDHEN and CDR2 SYDVKM. Trimming removed 5 bases from V and 3 bases from J, with 11 bases in between. Written as DNA, the CDR3 is TGTGCCAGCAGTCTAGGGCAGCCCAATCAGCCCCAGCATTTT. It translates to CASSLGQPNQPQHF.

This clone was seen a handful of times. The chain joins TRBV9 to TRBJ1-1, with unresolved D. Germline CDR1 and CDR2: SGDLS and YYNGEE. The ends were cut back, 3 bases at V and 4 bases at J, with 10 bases in the middle. The CDR3 totals 13 residues. The CDR3 DNA reads TGTGCCAGCAGCGGCGGGGTTCTCACTGAAGCTTTCTTT. As protein: CASSGGVLTEAFF.

This clone was detected a few times. The V and J genes are TRBV12-5 and TRBJ2-7; D may be TRBD2 (6 bases). Per germline, CDR1 LGHNT and CDR2 FRNRAP. Trimming stripped 1 base from V and 3 bases from J, with 34 bases between. The CDR3 spans 22 residues. CDR3 region: CASGLAAANLGLHSQTNYEQYF. CDR3 bases: TGTGCTAGTGGTTTGGCCGCCGCAAACCTCGGACTACATTCGCAGACCAACTACGAGCAGTACTTC.

The chain uses TRBV7-9 and TRBJ2-1; 7 bases are shared with TRBD2. J was trimmed by 6 bases and V by 10 bases; bases with no gene match: 18. Germline V lookup: CDR1 SEHNR, CDR2 FQNEAQ (reference sequence). This CDR3 has 16 residues. The CDR3 sequence is CATRGPLTSSGNEQFF. CDR3 DNA: TGTGCCACCCGCGGGCCTTTGACTAGCTCCGGCAATGAGCAGTTCTTC.

This clone has more than one count but fewer than ten. The chain combines TRBV5-1 with TRBJ2-1, with D perhaps TRBD1 (5 bases). Per the germline V gene, CDR1 is SGHRS and CDR2 is YFSETQ. V lost 4 bases, J lost 0 bases, and 11 bases lay in between. The CDR3 loop spans 15 amino acids. CDR3 coding DNA: TGCGCCAGCAGCCAAGGTAGGGGCTCCTACAATGAGCAGTTCTTC. It encodes CASSQGRGSYNEQFF.

V usage is TRBV29-1 and J usage is TRBJ1-4; 8 bases are shared with TRBD1. The J segment lost 5 bases and the V segment lost 6 bases, leaving 5 bases of the junction unmatched. Germline-derived CDR1 and CDR2 are SQVTM and ANQGSEA. The CDR3 contains 13 residues. CDR3 nucleotides: TGCAGCGTGGGGGACAGGCAGAATGAAAAACTGTTTTTT. It is translated as CSVGDRQNEKLFF.

V is TRBV30 and J is TRBJ2-7; the match to TRBD1 covers 12 bases. CDR1 is GTSNPN and CDR2 is SVGIG in the germline V gene (reference sequence). The CDR3 totals 15 residues. The J segment lost 4 bases and the V segment lost 4 bases, leaving 8 bases of the junction unmatched. CDR3 coding DNA: TGTGCCTGGACCGCGGGGGACAGGGGGCCGTACGAGCAGTACTTC. It encodes CAWTAGDRGPYEQYF.

The chain uses TRBV19 and TRBJ2-2; 7 positions match TRBD2. This CDR3 comprises 15 residues. Germline V CDR1 and CDR2: LNHDA, SQIVND (reference sequence). V lost 3 bases to trimming and J lost 3 bases; unmatched junction nucleotides: 4. In nucleotides, the CDR3 is TGTGCCAGTAGTATTTTCGGGAGGTACACCGGGGAGCTGTTTTTT. Residues: CASSIFGRYTGELFF.